The present entry profiles one TCR beta chain with its context. The sample comes from a study of T cells in localized non-small cell lung cancer. TCRdb's copy holds only in-frame clones and misses some; the assay was immunoSEQ multiplex PCR. Of 20,000 to 30,000 clones listed, approximately 83% were seen once; the top ten hold roughly 5.9%. Germline V gene sequence: CDR1 SGHTA, CDR2 FQGTGA. V shed 2 bases, J shed 9 bases, and the junction held 2 bases outside the gene matches. The CDR3 sequence is 15 residues long. J is TRBJ2-1 and V is TRBV7-3; 15 positions match TRBD2. The TCR sequence derives from a male donor aged 60 or older with stage II squamous cell lung carcinoma. Sequencing used peripheral blood, obtained before any cancer treatment. Here the CDR3 reads CASSLGTSGGSEQFF. The CDR3 DNA follows: TGTGCCAGCAGCTTAGGGACTAGCGGGGGGAGTGAGCAGTTCTTC.